Listed below are T cell receptor beta chains from one sample, sequenced in a study of shared clonotypes between healthy human individuals. Clones were read by immunoSEQ multiplex PCR, and TCRdb kept only the in-frame ones, dropping some. Among more than 2,000,000 clones, more than 80% were seen once, and the ten largest hold 0.35% to 0.45%. Sequenced input: naive CD4+ T cells from PBMCs. The receptor source for this set is a young man in good health. Some clones in this sample may be carry-over from other donors' samples. CDR3s leave out the opening cysteine and the closing phenylalanine or tryptophan.

TRBV5-6	TRBJ2-7	ASSFGTVSSYEQY
TRBV19	TRBJ1-2	ASRDTGGPNYGYT
TRBV7-2	TRBJ2-7	ASRAGTASYEQY
TRBV5-6	TRBJ1-1	ASRQGRHSAEAF
TRBV6-5	TRBJ2-7	ASSKGLAASYEQY
TRBV4-1	TRBJ2-2	ASSQDRRTSFTGELF
TRBV6-5	TRBJ2-4	ASSPRDRDIHIQY
TRBV27	TRBJ2-5	ASSLSFMASGRRETQY
TRBV10-3	TRBJ2-1	AISGTSGNEQF
TRBV7-7	TRBJ2-2	ASSSAGPPFTGELF
TRBV14	TRBJ2-7	ASSQQGPYNEQY
TRBV19	TRBJ1-4	ASRDRVGNEKLF
TRBV6-6	TRBJ2-3	ASRPTGTPSTDTQY
TRBV5-4	TRBJ2-1	ASSLRGVEF
TRBV6-1	TRBJ2-7	ASSEARVEQY
TRBV11-2	TRBJ1-3	ASSLVRIAGNTIY
TRBV7-2	TRBJ2-2	ASSLRTGRGTGELF
TRBV18	TRBJ1-2	ASSPWSAEANYGYT
TRBV4-3	TRBJ2-7	ASSQERAGGPHEQY
TRBV19	TRBJ2-7	ASSIGLAGTYEQY
TRBV6-1	TRBJ1-2	ASSPPGGYGYT
TRBV2	TRBJ1-3	ASRRLGNTIY
TRBV9	TRBJ2-4	ASSVGGRGIQY
TRBV7-9	TRBJ2-2	ASSLELASGELF
TRBV7-9	TRBJ2-6	ASSQDGGNVLT
TRBV2	TRBJ2-3	ASSAQLAGTDTQY
TRBV28	TRBJ2-1	ASSLMGNEQF
TRBV4-1	TRBJ1-3	ASSQVRGGPPGNTIY
TRBV28	TRBJ2-7	ASTPSGRVHEQY
TRBV29-1	TRBJ2-1	SVARDRAPGEQF
TRBV27	TRBJ1-1	ASSSPGTGRTTEAF
TRBV5-1	TRBJ2-7	ASSLRLGKFYEQY
TRBV19	TRBJ1-5	ASSNGGPQH
TRBV5-1	TRBJ2-7	ASSLTGESYEQY
TRBV30	TRBJ1-4	AWGSTGQRNEKLF
TRBV5-1	TRBJ2-6	ASSLDVGANVLT
TRBV6-5	TRBJ1-1	ATAYQRDTEAF
TRBV14	TRBJ2-3	ASSQDRGLAGVVDTQY
TRBV30	TRBJ1-4	AWSRISEKLF
TRBV28	TRBJ2-7	ASSFPSGIYEQY
TRBV4-1	TRBJ1-1	ASSRTSLRNTEAF
TRBV2	TRBJ2-7	ASSGDRYEQY
TRBV5-1	TRBJ2-3	ASSLVGSSTDTQY
TRBV6-5	TRBJ2-5	ASRPGLAGVPAQY
TRBV4-1	TRBJ2-1	ASSQDPGLFYNEQF
TRBV5-4	TRBJ2-1	ASSPGLAANEQF
TRBV4-1	TRBJ1-5	ASSQDGVNQPQH
TRBV5-4	TRBJ2-2	ASSLAQGRDTGELF
TRBV28	TRBJ1-5	ASSLTGKGQPQH
TRBV29-1	TRBJ2-7	SVQETRYYEQY
TRBV4-1	TRBJ1-2	ASSQDIPTGSNYGYT
TRBV15	TRBJ2-3	ATSRVRGSSTDTQY